A selection of T cell receptor beta chains follows, all from one sample in a study of early T cells in non-severe SARS-CoV-2 infection. Each CDR3 protein is one row after TCRdb ran MiXCR on the 5' RACE reads. The sample has 100,000 to 150,000 distinct CDR3 sequences; about 16% are singletons. Specimen: whole blood. The source is an adult who was a healthcare worker with PCR-confirmed SARS-CoV-2 infection or an uninfected control (not recorded which). CDR3s include the opening cysteine and the closing phenylalanine or tryptophan. The D gene is left open where the match is weak. Rows may omit the clone size; those that give it use once, few, many or a size class.

TRBV6-7	once	.	TRBJ1-5	CASSGLEEPGSNQPQHF	TGTGCCAGCAGTGGACTAGAAGAACCCGGTAGCAATCAGCCCCAGCATTTT
TRBV6-2/TRBV6-3	few	.	TRBJ2-7	CASSTADYEQYF	TGTGCCAGCTCCACCGCGGACTACGAGCAGTACTTC
TRBV7-6	.	.	TRBJ1-1	CASSLGQSTEAFF	TGTGCCAGCAGCTTAGGTCAGTCCACTGAAGCTTTCTTT
TRBV10-3	.	TRBD1	TRBJ2-1	CAISESSGGQYNEQFF	TGTGCCATCAGTGAGTCGAGTGGGGGACAGTACAATGAGCAGTTCTTC
TRBV7-9	.	.	TRBJ1-4	CASSLGVPPGEKLFF	TGTGCCAGCAGCTTAGGGGTACCCCCCGGTGAAAAACTGTTTTTT
TRBV6-6	few	TRBD1	TRBJ1-4	CASSQRQGGEKLFF	TGTGCCAGCAGCCAGCGACAGGGGGGAGAAAAACTGTTTTTT
TRBV12-3/TRBV12-4	.	TRBD1	TRBJ2-1	CASSHPGQANEQFF	TGTGCCAGCAGTCACCCGGGACAGGCGAATGAGCAGTTCTTC
TRBV14	.	TRBD1	TRBJ1-2	CASSRRGRGYTF	TGTGCCAGCAGTCGCAGGGGGCGCGGCTACACCTTC
TRBV6-5	few	.	TRBJ1-4	CAAGPLTNEKLFF	TGTGCCGCCGGACCCCTAACTAATGAAAAACTGTTTTTT
TRBV30	.	.	TRBJ1-4	CAFGEGATTNEKLFF	TGTGCCTTCGGGGAGGGAGCAACAACTAATGAAAAACTGTTTTTT
TRBV12-3/TRBV12-4	few	.	TRBJ1-5	CAIIGPASQPQHF	TGTGCCATCATAGGGCCGGCTAGTCAGCCCCAGCATTTT
TRBV6-1	.	.	TRBJ2-2	CASSVGQVNTGELFF	TGTGCCAGCAGTGTGGGGCAGGTGAACACCGGGGAGCTGTTTTTT
TRBV7-2	.	.	TRBJ1-1	CASSSRGGMNTEAFF	TGTGCCAGCAGCTCCCGGGGGGGAATGAACACTGAAGCTTTCTTT
TRBV6-5	few	.	TRBJ2-3	CASRRNRGTDTQYF	TGTGCCAGCAGACGCAACCGGGGGACAGATACGCAGTATTTT
TRBV19	.	TRBD1	TRBJ1-5	CASSFGLTGKSNQPQHF	TGTGCCAGTAGTTTCGGCCTGACAGGGAAGAGCAATCAGCCCCAGCATTTT
TRBV2	.	.	TRBJ1-2	CASSEQIYGYTF	TGTGCCAGCAGTGAGCAGATCTATGGCTACACCTTC
TRBV6-1	few	.	TRBJ1-5	CASSTLQGGQPQHF	TGTGCCAGCTCCACTCTCCAGGGTGGCCAGCCCCAGCATTTT
TRBV7-2	.	.	TRBJ1-3	CASSFIGTIGNTIYF	TGTGCCAGCAGCTTTATAGGAACGATTGGAAACACCATATATTTT
TRBV18	few	.	TRBJ2-2	CASSPRAGNTGELFF	TGTGCCAGCTCACCGAGGGCAGGGAACACCGGGGAGCTGTTTTTT
TRBV7-3	.	.	TRBJ2-1	CASSPPLNEQFF	TGTGCCAGCAGCCCCCCCCTGAATGAGCAGTTCTTC
TRBV29-1	few	TRBD2	TRBJ2-1	CSVTGLAGGLSYNEQFF	TGCAGCGTGACCGGACTAGCGGGGGGGCTCTCCTACAATGAGCAGTTCTTC
TRBV29-1	many	.	TRBJ2-1	CSVGNDNEQFF	TGCAGCGTTGGGAACGACAATGAGCAGTTCTTC
TRBV6-1	few	.	TRBJ2-2	CASNGVTANTGELFF	TGTGCCAGCAACGGTGTCACGGCGAACACCGGGGAGCTGTTTTTT
TRBV29-1	few	.	TRBJ2-5	CSVERLAKTQYF	TGCAGCGTTGAACGACTCGCAAAGACCCAGTACTTC
TRBV3-1	many	TRBD2	TRBJ2-7	CASSQGTSGPEEQYF	TGTGCCAGCAGCCAAGGGACTAGCGGACCGGAGGAGCAGTACTTC
TRBV5-1	many	TRBD1	TRBJ1-6	CASSPTGGQDNSPLHF	TGCGCCAGCAGCCCGACAGGGGGCCAGGATAATTCACCCCTCCACTTT
TRBV11-2	.	TRBD1	TRBJ2-5	CASSSGQGRSETQYF	TGTGCCAGCAGCTCCGGACAGGGAAGATCAGAGACCCAGTACTTC
TRBV10-1	.	.	TRBJ2-1	CASSEGGAGNEQFF	TGCGCCAGCAGTGAGGGGGGCGCGGGCAATGAGCAGTTCTTC
TRBV19	few	.	TRBJ2-1	CASSIYPGSVNGQFF	TGTGCCAGTAGTATATACCCGGGCTCAGTAAACGGACAGTTCTTC
TRBV7-2	.	.	TRBJ1-2	CASSLTNWDNYGYTF	TGTGCCAGCAGCTTAACGAATTGGGATAACTATGGCTACACCTTC
TRBV16	.	.	TRBJ2-1	CASSQNRDNEQFF	TGTGCCAGCAGCCAAAACAGGGACAATGAGCAGTTCTTC
TRBV20-1	few	TRBD2	TRBJ2-5	CSAPNPAGGIKETQYF	TGCAGTGCCCCCAACCCGGCGGGGGGGATAAAAGAGACCCAGTACTTC
TRBV5-1	.	TRBD2	TRBJ2-1	CASSLAGVQGEQFF	TGCGCCAGCAGCTTAGCGGGGGTGCAGGGTGAGCAGTTCTTC
TRBV6-4	many	TRBD1	TRBJ2-5	CASRPDRALQETQYF	TGTGCCAGCAGGCCGGACAGGGCCTTACAAGAGACCCAGTACTTC
TRBV5-1	.	.	TRBJ2-7	CASSQGTVSYEQYF	TGCGCCAGCAGCCAAGGGACGGTCTCCTACGAGCAGTACTTC
TRBV6-6	.	TRBD1	TRBJ1-6	CASSYSGQISPLHF	TGTGCCAGCAGTTACTCGGGACAGATTTCACCCCTCCACTTT
TRBV20-1	.	TRBD2	TRBJ2-1	CSAPPAGGSNEQFF	TGCAGTGCTCCCCCAGCGGGGGGCAGCAATGAGCAGTTCTTC
TRBV20-1	.	TRBD1	TRBJ1-2	CSASRGTGGLDGYTF	TGCAGTGCTAGTAGAGGGACAGGGGGTCTAGATGGCTACACCTTC
TRBV28	many	.	TRBJ2-1	CASKTAEGWQFF	TGTGCCAGCAAGACAGCGGAGGGATGGCAGTTCTTC
TRBV9	.	.	TRBJ2-1	CASSSRGDNEQFF	TGTGCCAGCAGTTCTAGGGGGGATAATGAGCAGTTCTTC
TRBV27	many	.	TRBJ2-5	CASSLSSGAGQTQYF	TGTGCCAGCAGTTTATCGTCCGGGGCCGGGCAGACCCAGTACTTC
TRBV7-6	few	.	TRBJ2-2	CASSLATTGSGELFF	TGTGCCAGCAGCTTAGCGACTACAGGGTCCGGGGAGCTGTTTTTT
TRBV4-1	.	TRBD2	TRBJ2-7	CASSQSVAGHYEQYF	TGCGCCAGCAGCCAGAGCGTAGCGGGGCATTACGAGCAGTACTTC
TRBV5-6	few	.	TRBJ1-1	CASSQRANTEAFF	TGTGCCAGCAGCCAGCGGGCGAACACTGAAGCTTTCTTT